A selection of T cell receptor beta chains follows, all from one sample in a study of T cell responses to AZD1222 COVID-19 vaccine. Sequencing was performed with immunoSEQ multiplex PCR; in TCRdb, only in-frame clones are kept and a portion is missing. The data contain 95,000 or so clones, about 88% of them singletons. This specimen consisted of peripheral blood, obtained on day 0 of AZD1222 vaccination. The receptor source for this set is an adult in good health. CDR3s leave out the opening cysteine and the closing phenylalanine or tryptophan. The order of the fields is V gene, J gene, CDR3 protein.

TRBV12-3/TRBV12-4	TRBJ2-2	ASNWENTGELF
TRBV28	TRBJ1-6	ASSLPQPPLH
TRBV19	TRBJ1-2	ASSYRDTDYGYT
TRBV7-3	TRBJ1-2	ASLQPGTGGGYT
TRBV5-6	TRBJ2-3	ASSPRGGAGTDTQY
TRBV5-6	TRBJ1-3	ASSLGTGFGNTIY
TRBV5-1	TRBJ1-5	ASSRTGEPQH
TRBV2	TRBJ1-6	ASRERNSPLH
TRBV7-9	TRBJ2-7	ASSLTISEQY
TRBV7-9	TRBJ1-1	ASSSGQGPTEAF
TRBV6-2/TRBV6-3	TRBJ1-5	ASRYGTGKSGQPQH
TRBV10-1	TRBJ1-5	ASSESGNQPQH
TRBV7-2	TRBJ2-5	ASSLVGREGTQY
TRBV10-2	TRBJ2-2	ASSPGLGYTGELF
TRBV5-5	TRBJ1-5	ASRPDTNQPQH
TRBV2	TRBJ2-7	ASSLGLAGSYYEQY
TRBV19	TRBJ2-7	ATSGGVSYEQY
TRBV30	TRBJ2-1	AWSRQRGNEQF
TRBV29-1	TRBJ1-1	SVDGTGAF
TRBV6-5	TRBJ1-2	ASTRSNWGNGYT